The 32 T cell receptor beta chains below all came from one sample that was sequenced in a study of T cells after somatic rescue of genetic block. Only in-frame clones appear in the TCRdb table, and some are missing; sequencing was by immunoSEQ multiplex PCR. The data show 80,000 to 90,000 clones, 85% to 90% seen once. Sequencing was carried out using peripheral blood mononuclear cells (PBMCs). The source is a woman aged 18-29 years.

The chain links TRBV7-9 to TRBJ1-1; maybe TRBD1 (5 bases). Trimming pared 4 bases from V and 9 bases from J, leaving 18 bases between. The CDR3 is 14 amino acids. Per germline, CDR1 SEHNR and CDR2 FQNEAQ (reference sequence). The CDR3 nucleotides read TGTGCCAGCAGCTCGGCCCTCGGGACGGAAAAAGCTTTCTTT. It codes for CASSSALGTEKAFF.

V and J are TRBV30 and TRBJ1-2; no clear D. V was pared by 5 bases and J by 7 bases, with 17 bases between. This CDR3 comprises 13 residues. Germline CDR1 GTSNPN, CDR2 SVGIG (reference sequence). The CDR3 bases are TGTGCCTGGGCTTCGGGTGGGCATATTGGCTACACCTTC. Amino acids: CAWASGGHIGYTF. Looking up the rest from reference TRBV30 and TRBJ1-2 gives the full variable domain: SQTIHQWPATLVQPVGSPLSLECTVEGTSNPNLYWYRQAAGRGLQLLFYSVGIGQISSEVPQNLSASRPQDRQFILSSKKLLLSDSGFYLCAWASGGHIGYTFGSGTRLTVV.

This chain uses TRBV6-1 with TRBJ1-2, with 7 nucleotides matching TRBD1. J gave up 1 base and V 8 bases, and 7 bases lay outside the gene matches. Germline V gene sequence: CDR1 MNHNS, CDR2 SASEGT. This CDR3 spans 14 amino acids. The CDR3 coding sequence is TGTGCCAGCTTCGATTGGGACAGTAACTATGGCTACACCTTC. It encodes CASFDWDSNYGYTF.

This sequence joins TRBV25-1 and TRBJ2-1; no definite D call. Germline loops: CDR1 MGHDK, CDR2 SYGVNS. Trimming removed 1 base at V and 4 bases at J, with 14 bases between. The length of the CDR3 is 16 residues. The CDR3 is CASSESWPKPYNEQFF. CDR3 bases: TGTGCCAGCAGTGAATCTTGGCCCAAGCCGTACAATGAGCAGTTCTTC.

This clone appeared once. The chain has TRBV5-1 and TRBJ2-7; no clear D. Germline V gene lookup returns CDR1 SGHRS and CDR2 YFSETQ. The CDR3 has 14 amino acids. The ends were cut back, 0 bases at V and 2 bases at J, with 9 bases in the middle. CDR3 residues: CASSLEGTAYEQYF. The DNA for the CDR3 is TGCGCCAGCAGCTTGGAGGGTACAGCCTACGAGCAGTACTTC.

The CDR3 here is CASSYTLGLTNTGELFF. The CDR3 region has the DNA TGTGCCAGCAGTTATACCTTAGGGCTTACGAACACCGGGGAGCTGTTTTTT. The chain recombines TRBV11-2 with TRBJ2-2; no firm D call. There are 17 residues in the CDR3. V lost 6 bases to trimming and J lost 0 bases, with 17 bases between them. Looked up from germline, CDR1 is SGHAT and CDR2 is FQNNGV.

The chain employs TRBV7-8 and TRBJ2-7; TRBD2 matches 13 bases. Trimming at V came to 5 bases and at J to 3 bases, leaving 4 bases not matched to a gene. In germline, CDR1 is SGHVS, CDR2 FQNEAQ. The CDR3 runs to 15 residues. The CDR3 sequence: CASSPGLAGVYEQYF. DNA for the CDR3: TGTGCCAGCAGCCCCGGACTAGCGGGAGTCTACGAGCAGTACTTC. Combining the CDR3 with reference TRBV7-8 and TRBJ2-7 gives the whole variable domain GAGVSQSPRYKVAKRGQDVALRCDPISGHVSLFWYQQALGQGPEFLTYFQNEAQLDKSGLPSDRFFAERPEGSVSTLKIQRTQQEDSAVYLCASSPGLAGVYEQYFGPGTRLTVT.

This sequence joins TRBV28 and TRBJ1-1, with TRBD1 as a possible D gene (5 bases). The CDR3 sequence is 14 residues long. CDR1 and CDR2 from the germline V gene are MDHEN and SYDVKM. V was pared by 6 bases and J by 2 bases, with 13 bases between. The CDR3 region has the DNA TGTGCCAGCAGCTCCCCGGGACTAAACACTGAAGCTTTCTTT. Encoded protein: CASSSPGLNTEAFF.

This chain connects TRBV6-4 to TRBJ2-2, with TRBD2 matching 9 bases. CDR3 length equals 14 residues. J lost 4 bases, V lost 10 bases, and 7 bases had no gene match. Germline CDR1 and CDR2: MRHNA and SNTAGT. In DNA form, the CDR3 reads TGTGCCACTTTAGCGGGAGTGGTCACCGGGGAGCTGTTTTTT. Translating it yields CATLAGVVTGELFF.

Note on this clone: At one boundary the junction diverges from the germline segment, which might be a read error. The gene calls are TRBV28 and TRBJ2-3, with D maybe TRBD2 (6 bases). The CDR3 spans 15 residues. Germline V lookup: CDR1 MDHEN, CDR2 SYDVKM. CDR3 DNA sequence: TGTGCCAGCGGTTTATTGGGGGGAATCACAGATACGCAGTATTTT. Its protein product is CASGLLGGITDTQYF.

The chain combines TRBV27 with TRBJ1-5, with TRBD1 as a possible D gene (5 bases). Germline CDR1 MNHEY, CDR2 SMNVEV (reference sequence). CDR3 length equals 11 residues. V lost 3 bases, J lost 13 bases, and 10 bases lay in between. The CDR3 DNA reads as TGTGCCAGCAGTTTTCGGGGGGAGCAGCATTTT. Translation gives CASSFRGEQHF.

DNA of the CDR3: TGTGCCAGTAGTTCCCCCCCCGGGGGGGGCGCCGAATATGGAAACACCATATATTTT. Protein sequence: CASSSPPGGGAEYGNTIYF. This rearrangement joins TRBV19 to TRBJ1-3; TRBD1 might be the D (6 bases). The V gene lost 5 bases and the J gene lost 3 bases, with 26 bases spanning the gap. Per germline, CDR1 LNHDA and CDR2 SQIVND (reference sequence). The CDR3 length is 19 residues.

This chain uses TRBV6-1 with TRBJ2-5; 12 bases match TRBD2. This CDR3 has 15 amino acids. CDR1 is MNHNS, CDR2 SASEGT, per germline. The V gene end was trimmed by 6 bases and the J gene end by 3 bases; junction bases not matched to a gene: 5. DNA for the CDR3: TGTGCCAGCAGGAGCCGACTAGCGGGAGAAGAGACCCAGTACTTC. It codes for CASRSRLAGEETQYF.

This chain uses TRBV5-1 with TRBJ2-5; 7 bases match TRBD1. Germline lookup yields CDR1 SGHRS and CDR2 YFSETQ. V dropped 0 bases and J dropped 3; count of bases not matched to a gene: 5. The CDR3 loop spans 15 amino acids. In DNA form, the CDR3 reads TGCGCCAGCAGCTTGGGACAGGGATTAGAAGAGACCCAGTACTTC. Amino acid sequence: CASSLGQGLEETQYF.

The chain couples TRBV9 to TRBJ1-1, with D perhaps matching TRBD1 (6 bases). Trimming stripped 0 bases from V and 4 bases from J, with 10 bases between. The CDR3 has 14 amino acids. Germline V lookup: CDR1 SGDLS, CDR2 YYNGEE. For the CDR3, the DNA is TGTGCCAGCAGCGTAGGGGGGGCCAGCACTGAAGCTTTCTTT. Translation gives CASSVGGASTEAFF.

The chain has TRBV5-1 and TRBJ1-2; D ambiguous. Trimming cost V 5 bases and J 4 bases, with 15 bases left between them. CDR1 is SGHRS, CDR2 YFSETQ, per germline. This CDR3 is built from 14 residues. CDR3 region: CASRGSAVLYGYTF. The CDR3 DNA reads as TGCGCCAGCAGGGGGTCGGCAGTCCTCTATGGCTACACCTTC. The full variable domain, with the rest looked up from reference TRBV5-1 and TRBJ1-2, is KAGVTQTPRYLIKTRGQQVTLSCSPISGHRSVSWYQQTPGQGLQFLFEYFSETQRNKGNFPGRFSGRQFSNSRSEMNVSTLELGDSALYLCASRGSAVLYGYTFGSGTRLTVV.

J is TRBJ1-5 and V is TRBV6-4; D perhaps matches TRBD1 (6 bases). CDR1 is MRHNA and CDR2 is SNTAGT in the germline V gene. V lost 6 bases and J 6 bases, leaving 12 bases between the germline ends. The CDR3 extends over 13 amino acids. The CDR3 region has the DNA TGTGCCAGCAGGGCAGGGGAAGGTCAGCCCCAGCATTTT. This translates into CASRAGEGQPQHF.

The J gene is TRBJ2-3, the V gene TRBV5-4; a possible D gene is TRBD2 (6 bases). With 7 bases removed from V and 4 bases from J, the gap between germline ends came to 16 bases. CDR3 length equals 14 residues. The germline V gene encodes CDR1 SGHNT and CDR2 YYREEE (reference sequence). CDR3 coding DNA: TGTGCCAGCCGGGTTCGGGGGAGACCAGATACGCAGTATTTT. This gives the protein CASRVRGRPDTQYF. The entire variable domain, with the rest obtained from reference TRBV5-4 and TRBJ2-3, is as follows: ETGVTQSPTHLIKTRGQQVTLRCSSQSGHNTVSWYQQALGQGPQFIFQYYREEENGRGNFPPRFSGLQFPNYSSELNVNALELDDSALYLCASRVRGRPDTQYFGPGTRLTVL.

The chain recombines TRBV27 with TRBJ2-7, with D possibly matching TRBD2 (6 bases). CDR3 length: 17 residues. The germline gives CDR1 MNHEY, CDR2 SMNVEV (reference sequence). V lost 4 bases and J lost 3, with 22 bases in between. The CDR3 DNA reads TGTGCCAGCAGTTCGACATTTACCGGGACTCCACACTACGAGCAGTACTTC. It is translated as CASSSTFTGTPHYEQYF.

The chain recombines TRBV9 with TRBJ2-3; D is unclear. V was pared by 0 bases and J by 0 bases, with 8 bases between. CDR3 length: 15 residues. Germline CDR1 and CDR2: SGDLS and YYNGEE. For the CDR3, the DNA is TGTGCCAGCAGCGTAGCTGGTCCGAGCACAGATACGCAGTATTTT. Translated: CASSVAGPSTDTQYF.

This rearrangement joins TRBV7-2 to TRBJ2-7; D uncertain. Per the germline V gene, CDR1 is SGHTA and CDR2 is FQGNSA. This CDR3 has 15 amino acids. With 5 bases removed from V and 1 base from J, the gap between germline ends came to 15 bases. CDR3 in amino acids: CASSQAPGGSYEQYF. The CDR3 DNA is TGTGCCAGCAGCCAGGCCCCTGGCGGTTCCTACGAGCAGTACTTC.

The chain has TRBV19 and TRBJ2-7; TRBD1 aligns across 7 bases. The J segment lost 4 bases and the V segment lost 5 bases, leaving 5 bases of the junction unmatched. Germline V gene lookup returns CDR1 LNHDA and CDR2 SQIVND (reference sequence). The CDR3 runs to 13 residues. The DNA of the CDR3 is TGTGCCAGTAGTCCTTTCAGGGGGTACGAGCAGTACTTC. The encoded protein is CASSPFRGYEQYF.

The V call is TRBV4-2, the J call TRBJ2-3; the D is unclear. Germline loops: CDR1 LGHNA, CDR2 YNFKEQ. V lost 0 bases, J lost 0 bases, and 7 bases lay in between. This CDR3 is 15 amino acids long. CDR3 DNA: TGTGCCAGCAGCCAAGACCCTATTAGCACAGATACGCAGTATTTT. As protein: CASSQDPISTDTQYF.

This clone was counted ten times or more. This chain links TRBV7-9 with TRBJ2-7; no clear D. Germline loops: CDR1 SEHNR, CDR2 FQNEAQ (reference sequence). Trimming shortened V by 4 bases and J by 3 bases, and 10 bases separated the two germline ends. The CDR3 consists of 13 residues. DNA for the CDR3: TGTGCCAGCAGCTCCGACGGTGACTACGAGCAGTACTTC. It is translated as CASSSDGDYEQYF. The entire variable domain, with the rest obtained from reference TRBV7-9 and TRBJ2-7, is as follows: DTGVSQNPRHKITKRGQNVTFRCDPISEHNRLYWYRQTLGQGPEFLTYFQNEAQLEKSRLLSDRFSAERPKGSFSTLEIQRTEQGDSAMYLCASSSDGDYEQYFGPGTRLTVT.

V is TRBV5-1 and J is TRBJ1-2; no clear D. The V end was cut by 4 bases, the J end by 2 bases, with 9 bases between. Germline V gene sequence: CDR1 SGHRS, CDR2 YFSETQ. The CDR3 has 13 residues. The CDR3 sequence: CASSPWLNYGYTF. The CDR3, as DNA: TGCGCCAGCAGCCCCTGGTTAAACTATGGCTACACCTTC.

This chain joins TRBV29-1 and TRBJ2-2; possibly TRBD1 for D (6 bases). From germline, CDR1 is SQVTM and CDR2 ANQGSEA. The CDR3 is made up of 16 amino acids. The V end lost 6 bases, the J end lost 4 bases, and 21 bases lay between the germline ends. Here the CDR3 reads CSVARWDKRGTGELFF. In nucleotides, the CDR3 is TGCAGCGTCGCGCGCTGGGACAAAAGAGGCACCGGGGAGCTGTTTTTT.

The gene calls are TRBV28 and TRBJ1-5; D remains unclear. V shed 2 bases and J shed 6 bases, with 14 bases lying between them. Germline CDR1 MDHEN, CDR2 SYDVKM. CDR3 length equals 15 residues. The chain's CDR3 is CASSLLPRRGQPQHF. CDR3 sequence (DNA): TGTGCCAGCAGTTTACTCCCCCGCCGGGGTCAGCCCCAGCATTTT.

The V and J genes are TRBV7-6 and TRBJ2-1; 7 bases agree with TRBD2. The CDR3 has 17 residues. Germline V gene lookup returns CDR1 SGHVS and CDR2 FNYEAQ. The V gene end was trimmed by 5 bases and the J gene end by 0 bases; junction bases not matched to a gene: 10. CDR3 residues: CASSPIGGGSSYNEQFF. CDR3 DNA: TGTGCCAGCAGCCCCATCGGGGGAGGGAGCTCCTACAATGAGCAGTTCTTC.

CDR3 nucleotide sequence: TGTGCCAGCTCACCCCTAGCGGGAGGGATCGCAGATACGCAGTATTTT. Amino acid sequence: CASSPLAGGIADTQYF. The chain combines TRBV18 with TRBJ2-3; 12 bases agree with TRBD2. J gave up 4 bases and V 3 bases, and 5 bases lay outside the gene matches. Germline loops: CDR1 KGHSH, CDR2 LQKENI. The CDR3 is 16 residues long.

The rearrangement joins TRBV5-1 to TRBJ2-5; 9 bases map to TRBD2. CDR3 length: 15 residues. Germline CDR1 SGHRS, CDR2 YFSETQ. V gave up 3 bases and J gave up 2 bases; unmatched junction bases: 5. The CDR3 DNA reads as TGCGCCAGCAGCTGGGCGACTAGCGGACAAGAGACCCAGTACTTC. Its translation is CASSWATSGQETQYF.

The V call is TRBV11-2, the J call TRBJ1-2; D unresolved. Germline V gene sequence: CDR1 SGHAT, CDR2 FQNNGV. The CDR3 runs to 15 residues. V lost 1 base to trimming and J lost 4 bases, with 13 bases between them. CDR3 protein: CASSLGPPGFYGYTF. In DNA form, the CDR3 reads TGTGCCAGCAGCTTAGGACCCCCCGGATTCTATGGCTACACCTTC.

The J gene is TRBJ2-1, the V gene TRBV27; perhaps TRBD2 as D (6 bases). This CDR3 comprises 14 residues. V was clipped by 3 bases and J by 8 bases, with 14 bases between them. Germline V gives CDR1 MNHEY, CDR2 SMNVEV (reference sequence). CDR3 protein: CASSFLTSIHEQFF. As DNA, the CDR3 is TGTGCCAGCAGTTTCCTAACTAGCATCCATGAGCAGTTCTTC.